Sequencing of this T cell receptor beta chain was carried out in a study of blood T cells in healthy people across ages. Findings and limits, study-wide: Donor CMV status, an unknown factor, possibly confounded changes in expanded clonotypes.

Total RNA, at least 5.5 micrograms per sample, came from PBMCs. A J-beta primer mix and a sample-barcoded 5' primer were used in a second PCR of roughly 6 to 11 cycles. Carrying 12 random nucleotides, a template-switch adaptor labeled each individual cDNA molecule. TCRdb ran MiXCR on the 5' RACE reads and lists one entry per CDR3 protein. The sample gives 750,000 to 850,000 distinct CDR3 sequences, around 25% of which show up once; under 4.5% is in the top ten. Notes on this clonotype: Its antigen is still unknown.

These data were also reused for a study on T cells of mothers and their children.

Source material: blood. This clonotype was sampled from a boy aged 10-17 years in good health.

The CDR3 loop reads CASSYQRESYEQYF. The CDR3 bases are TGTGCCAGCAGTTACCAGCGGGAGTCCTACGAGCAGTACTTC. V is TRBV6-2 or TRBV6-3 and J is TRBJ2-7; 8 nucleotides line up with TRBD2. CDR3 length: 14 amino acids. V gave up 2 bases and J gave up 1 base; unmatched junction bases: 1. From germline, CDR1 is MNHEY and CDR2 SVGEGT.